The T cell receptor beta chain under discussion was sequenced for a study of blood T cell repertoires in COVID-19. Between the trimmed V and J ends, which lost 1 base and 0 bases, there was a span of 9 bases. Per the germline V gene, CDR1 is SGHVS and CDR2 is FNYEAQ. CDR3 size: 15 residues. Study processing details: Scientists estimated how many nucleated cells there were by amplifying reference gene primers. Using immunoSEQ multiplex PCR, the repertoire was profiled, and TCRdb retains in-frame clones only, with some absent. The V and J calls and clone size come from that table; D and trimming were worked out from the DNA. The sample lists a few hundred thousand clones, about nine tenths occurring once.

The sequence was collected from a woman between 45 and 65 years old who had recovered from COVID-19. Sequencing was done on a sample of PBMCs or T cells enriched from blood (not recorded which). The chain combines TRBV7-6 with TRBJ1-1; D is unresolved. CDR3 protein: CASSLGGRMNTEAFF. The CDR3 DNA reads TGTGCCAGCAGCTTAGGAGGCAGAATGAACACTGAAGCTTTCTTT.